Listed below are T cell receptor beta chains from one sample, sequenced in a study of shared clonotypes between healthy human individuals. Profiled with immunoSEQ multiplex PCR; TCRdb holds only in-frame clones, not every one. The sample yields a few hundred thousand clones, approximately 97% seen once. The sequenced sample consisted of naive CD4+ T cells sorted from blood. These receptor sequences come from a woman in her 30s in good health. The CDR3 runs from the conserved cysteine through the conserved F or W. D genes are given only for firm matches. Rows give clone size only sometimes, using once, few, many, or a class for an expanded clone.

V	J	size	D	DNA	CDR3
TRBV28	TRBJ2-5	NA	NA	TGTGCCAGCAGTACAATCCAAGAGACCCAGTACTTC	CASSTIQETQYF
TRBV5-1	TRBJ1-6	NA	TRBD1	TGCGCCAGCAGCACACGACAGGGAGATAATTCACCCCTCCACTTT	CASSTRQGDNSPLHF
TRBV2	TRBJ1-1	NA	NA	TGTGCCAGCAGCAGCAGGGCCATGAACACTGAAGCTTTCTTT	CASSSRAMNTEAFF
TRBV18	TRBJ2-2	NA	NA	TGTGCCAGCTCGTCCGGGACCCGGACGAGGGGGGAGCTGTTTTTT	CASSSGTRTRGELFF
TRBV7-6	TRBJ1-1	NA	TRBD1	TGTGCCAGCAGCTTAGGGACAGGGTTCACTGAAGCTTTCTTT	CASSLGTGFTEAFF
TRBV27	TRBJ1-1	NA	NA	TGTGCCAGCAGTCCCCTGTGGAACACTGAAGCTTTCTTT	CASSPLWNTEAFF
TRBV11-2	TRBJ2-7	NA	TRBD2	TGTGCCAGCACTCCGGGACTAGTTTACTACGAGCAGTACTTC	CASTPGLVYYEQYF
TRBV4-1	TRBJ1-1	NA	NA	TGCGCCAGCAGCCAGCGTGGGTCGGGGAACACTGAAGCTTTCTTT	CASSQRGSGNTEAFF
TRBV27	TRBJ1-5	NA	TRBD1	TGTGCCACCGCAGGACAGGGCAATCAGCCCCAGCATTTT	CATAGQGNQPQHF
TRBV5-1	TRBJ2-7	NA	NA	TGCGCCAGCAGCTCAAGGGACCCGAGCTCCTACGAGCAGTACTTC	CASSSRDPSSYEQYF
TRBV6-5	TRBJ2-1	once	NA	TGTGCCAGCAGTTACGGCGCCTCCGGAAGTGAGCAGTTCTTC	CASSYGASGSEQFF
TRBV5-6	TRBJ2-2	NA	NA	TGTGCCAGCCGACTCGACACGAGCACCGGGGAGCTGTTTTTT	CASRLDTSTGELFF
TRBV19	TRBJ1-4	NA	NA	TGTGCCAGTAGTGGCGAAGCTAATGAAAAACTGTTTTTT	CASSGEANEKLFF
TRBV11-2	TRBJ2-3	NA	NA	TGTGCCAGCAGCTTCTCTGAGGGCCACACAGATACGCAGTATTTT	CASSFSEGHTDTQYF
TRBV19	TRBJ1-1	once	NA	TGTGCCAGTAGGCCCGGGACACCTGCGGGAGCTTTCTTT	CASRPGTPAGAFF
TRBV5-1	TRBJ1-3	NA	NA	TGCGCCAGCAGCCCGGGAGGGACTGGGAGCCGCACCATATATTTT	CASSPGGTGSRTIYF
TRBV4-1	TRBJ2-7	NA	TRBD2	TGCGCCAGCAGCCAAGGGGCAGGGATAAACGGGAGGGGCGAGCAGTACTTC	CASSQGAGINGRGEQYF
TRBV14	TRBJ2-1	NA	TRBD2	TGTGCCAGCAGCGCGACTAGCGGGAGACATGAGCAGTTCTTC	CASSATSGRHEQFF
TRBV5-1	TRBJ2-7	NA	NA	TGCGCCAGCAGCTTGGCCGGACTTAAGGGAACCTACGAGCAGTACTTC	CASSLAGLKGTYEQYF
TRBV28	TRBJ2-1	NA	TRBD2	TGTGCCAGCAGCAGGACTAGTGCCAATGAGCAGTTCTTC	CASSRTSANEQFF
TRBV19	TRBJ1-2	once	TRBD1	TGTGCCAGTAGTATGATGGACAGGAGGACCTATGGCTACACCTTC	CASSMMDRRTYGYTF
TRBV10-3	TRBJ2-2	NA	NA	TGTGCCATCAGTGAGTTCACCGGGGAGCTGTTTTTT	CAISEFTGELFF
TRBV28	TRBJ1-2	NA	TRBD1	TGTGCCAGCAGAACCCGGACAGGGGGCGGCTATGGCTACACCTTC	CASRTRTGGGYGYTF
TRBV19	TRBJ1-2	NA	NA	TGTGCCAGTAGTATAAACCAACAGGCCACTTGGGGCTACACCTTC	CASSINQQATWGYTF
TRBV4-1	TRBJ2-3	NA	TRBD2	TGCGCCAGCAGCCTGGAGCGGGAGTATTTAGATACGCAGTATTTT	CASSLEREYLDTQYF
TRBV18	TRBJ2-3	NA	NA	TGTGCCAGCTCACCACTCTCTCAGGGGACCACAGATACGCAGTATTTT	CASSPLSQGTTDTQYF
TRBV27	TRBJ1-5	NA	NA	TGTGCCAGCCGACGTTGGGGACCGAATCAGCCCCAGCATTTT	CASRRWGPNQPQHF
TRBV6-5	TRBJ2-1	NA	NA	TGTGCCAGCAGTTCCTACCAGGGGAGGAGGTACAATGAGCAGTTCTTC	CASSSYQGRRYNEQFF
TRBV19	TRBJ2-1	NA	TRBD1	TGTGCCAGTAGTACGAAACGGACAGGGGACAATGAGCAGTTCTTC	CASSTKRTGDNEQFF
TRBV5-1	TRBJ2-1	NA	NA	TGCGCCAGCAGCTTCCGTGTTGAGCAGTTCTTC	CASSFRVEQFF
TRBV7-2	TRBJ2-5	NA	TRBD1	TGTGCCAGCAGCCCGGACAGGATCAAGACCCAGTACTTC	CASSPDRIKTQYF
TRBV6-6	TRBJ2-1	NA	TRBD2	TGTGCCAGCAGTTCCCGGACTAGCGGAAGTTACAATGAGCAGTTCTTC	CASSSRTSGSYNEQFF